This paragraph covers one TCR beta chain sequence. This sample was included in a study of cytomegalovirus exposure and HLA in healthy donors. Germline CDR1 SGHTA, CDR2 FQGTGA. This CDR3 is built from 14 residues. Between the trimmed V and J ends, which lost 1 base and 4 bases, there was a span of 9 bases. The method was immunoSEQ multiplex PCR; TCRdb's version includes in-frame clones alone and lacks a portion of them. Of some 120,000 clones detected, almost 90% appear once; the ten largest clones hold about 1.5%. Source material: PBMCs. J is TRBJ2-3 and V is TRBV7-3, with D possibly TRBD2 on 5 matching bases. The TCR originated in a young man in good health and CMV-seronegative. In DNA form, the CDR3 reads TGTGCCAGCAGCTTAAATCGGGGATCAGATACGCAGTATTTT. Its protein is CASSLNRGSDTQYF.